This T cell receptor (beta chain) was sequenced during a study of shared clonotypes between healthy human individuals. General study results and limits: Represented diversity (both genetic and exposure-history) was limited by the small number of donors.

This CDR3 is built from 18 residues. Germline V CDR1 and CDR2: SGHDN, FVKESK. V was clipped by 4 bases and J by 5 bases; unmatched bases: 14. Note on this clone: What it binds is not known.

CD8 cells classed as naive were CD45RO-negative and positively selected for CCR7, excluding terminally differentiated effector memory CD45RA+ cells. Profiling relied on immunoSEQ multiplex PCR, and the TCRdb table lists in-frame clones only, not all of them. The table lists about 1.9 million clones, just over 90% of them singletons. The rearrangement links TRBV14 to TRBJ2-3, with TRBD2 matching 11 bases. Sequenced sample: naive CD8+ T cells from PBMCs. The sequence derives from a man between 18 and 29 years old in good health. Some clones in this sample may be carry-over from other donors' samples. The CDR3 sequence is CASSPGLAEWPTQDTQYF. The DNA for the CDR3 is TGTGCCAGCAGCCCGGGACTAGCGGAGTGGCCCACTCAAGATACGCAGTATTTT. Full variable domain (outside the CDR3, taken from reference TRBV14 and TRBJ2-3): EAGVTQFPSHSVIEKGQTVTLRCDPISGHDNLYWYRRVMGKEIKFLLHFVKESKQDESGMPNNRFLAERTGGTYSTLKVQPAELEDSGVYFCASSPGLAEWPTQDTQYFGPGTRLTVL.